This T cell receptor (beta chain) came from a study of CD4+ T cells in melanoma. The study, taken as a whole, reports: A reported correlation linked neoantigen-specific CD4+ T cells to CD8+, macrophage and B cell function.

Notes on this clone: Its target is not known.

Clones were sequenced by immunoSEQ multiplex PCR, and TCRdb holds only the in-frame ones, with some missing. The sample has 40,000 to 50,000 clones, roughly 89% seen once. V shed 0 bases, J shed 3 bases, and the junction held 6 bases outside the gene matches. Germline V gives CDR1 ENHRY, CDR2 SYGVKD. The CDR3 has 17 residues. The TCR was taken from a human donor with melanoma. The chain uses TRBV10-3 and TRBJ2-1; 9 bases line up with TRBD2. Sequencing input: peripheral blood. The chain's CDR3 is CAISESGSGGLYNEQFF. CDR3 DNA: TGTGCCATCAGTGAGTCGGGGAGCGGGGGGCTCTACAATGAGCAGTTCTTC.